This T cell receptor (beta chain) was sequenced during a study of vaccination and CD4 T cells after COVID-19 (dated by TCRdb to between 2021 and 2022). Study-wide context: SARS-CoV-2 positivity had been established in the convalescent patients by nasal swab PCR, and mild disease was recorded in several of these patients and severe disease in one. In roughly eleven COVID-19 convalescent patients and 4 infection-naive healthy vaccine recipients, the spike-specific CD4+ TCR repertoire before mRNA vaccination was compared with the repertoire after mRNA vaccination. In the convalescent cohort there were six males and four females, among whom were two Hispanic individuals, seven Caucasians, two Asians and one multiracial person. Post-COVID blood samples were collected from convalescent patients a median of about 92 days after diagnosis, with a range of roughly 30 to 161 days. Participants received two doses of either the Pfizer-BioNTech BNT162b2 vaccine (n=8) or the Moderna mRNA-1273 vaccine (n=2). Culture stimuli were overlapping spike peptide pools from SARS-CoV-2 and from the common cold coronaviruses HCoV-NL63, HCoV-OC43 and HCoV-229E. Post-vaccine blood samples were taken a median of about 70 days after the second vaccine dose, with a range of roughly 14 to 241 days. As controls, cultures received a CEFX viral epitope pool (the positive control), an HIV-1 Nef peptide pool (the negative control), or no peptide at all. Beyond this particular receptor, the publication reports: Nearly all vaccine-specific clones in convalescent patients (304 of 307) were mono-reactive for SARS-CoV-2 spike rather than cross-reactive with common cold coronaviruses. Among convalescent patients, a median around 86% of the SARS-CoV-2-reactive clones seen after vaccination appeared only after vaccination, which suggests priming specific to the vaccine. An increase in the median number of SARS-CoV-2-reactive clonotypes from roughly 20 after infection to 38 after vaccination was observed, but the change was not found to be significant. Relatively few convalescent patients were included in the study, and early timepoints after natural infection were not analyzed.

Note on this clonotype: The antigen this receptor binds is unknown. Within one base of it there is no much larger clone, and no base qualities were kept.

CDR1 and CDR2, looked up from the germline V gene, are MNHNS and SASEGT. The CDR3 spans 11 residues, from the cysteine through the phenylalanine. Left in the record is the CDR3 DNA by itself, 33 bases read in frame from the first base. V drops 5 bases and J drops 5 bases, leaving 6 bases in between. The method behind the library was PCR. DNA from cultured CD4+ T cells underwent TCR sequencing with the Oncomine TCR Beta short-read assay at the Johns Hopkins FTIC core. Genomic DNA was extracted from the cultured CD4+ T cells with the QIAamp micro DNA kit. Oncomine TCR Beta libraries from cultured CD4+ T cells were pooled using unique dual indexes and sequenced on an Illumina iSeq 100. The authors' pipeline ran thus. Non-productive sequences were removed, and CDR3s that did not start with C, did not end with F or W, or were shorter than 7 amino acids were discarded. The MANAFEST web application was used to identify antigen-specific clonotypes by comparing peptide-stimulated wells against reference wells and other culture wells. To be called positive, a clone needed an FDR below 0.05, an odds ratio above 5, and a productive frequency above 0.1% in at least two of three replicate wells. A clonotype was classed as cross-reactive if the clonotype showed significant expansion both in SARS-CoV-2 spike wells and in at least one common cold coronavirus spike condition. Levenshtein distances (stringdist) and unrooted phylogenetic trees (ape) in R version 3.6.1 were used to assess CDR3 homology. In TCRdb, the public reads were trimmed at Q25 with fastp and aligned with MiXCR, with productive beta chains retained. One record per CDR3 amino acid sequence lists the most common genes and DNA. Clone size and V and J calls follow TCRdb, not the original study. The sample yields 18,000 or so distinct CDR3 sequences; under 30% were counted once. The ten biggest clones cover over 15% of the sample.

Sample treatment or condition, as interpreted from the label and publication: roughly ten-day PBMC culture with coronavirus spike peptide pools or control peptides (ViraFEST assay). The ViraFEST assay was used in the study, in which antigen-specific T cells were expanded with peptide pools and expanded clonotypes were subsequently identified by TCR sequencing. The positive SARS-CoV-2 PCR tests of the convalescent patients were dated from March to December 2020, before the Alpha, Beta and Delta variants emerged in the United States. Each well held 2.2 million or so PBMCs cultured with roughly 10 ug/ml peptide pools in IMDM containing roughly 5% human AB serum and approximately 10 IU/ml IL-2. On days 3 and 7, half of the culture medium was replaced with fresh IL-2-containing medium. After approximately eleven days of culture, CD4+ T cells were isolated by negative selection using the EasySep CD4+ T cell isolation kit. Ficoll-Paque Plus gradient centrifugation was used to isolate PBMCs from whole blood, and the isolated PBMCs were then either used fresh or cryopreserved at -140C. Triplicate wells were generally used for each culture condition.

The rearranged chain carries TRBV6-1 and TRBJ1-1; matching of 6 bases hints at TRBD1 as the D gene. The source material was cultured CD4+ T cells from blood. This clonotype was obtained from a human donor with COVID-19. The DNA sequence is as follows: TGTGCCAGCAGTCAGGGGACTGAAGCTTTCTTT. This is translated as CASSQGTEAFF.